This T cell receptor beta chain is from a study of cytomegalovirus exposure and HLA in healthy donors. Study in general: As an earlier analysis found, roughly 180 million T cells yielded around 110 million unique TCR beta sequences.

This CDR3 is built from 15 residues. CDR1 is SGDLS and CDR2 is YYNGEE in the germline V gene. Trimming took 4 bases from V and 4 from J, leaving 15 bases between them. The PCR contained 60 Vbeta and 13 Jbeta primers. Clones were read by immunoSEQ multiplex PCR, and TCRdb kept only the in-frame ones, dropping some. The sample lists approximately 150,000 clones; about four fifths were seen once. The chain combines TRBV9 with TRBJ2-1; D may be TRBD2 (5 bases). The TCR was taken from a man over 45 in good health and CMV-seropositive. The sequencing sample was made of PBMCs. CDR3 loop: CASSPRAPIYNEQFF. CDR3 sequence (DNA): TGTGCCAGCAGCCCGCGGGCCCCAATATACAATGAGCAGTTCTTC.